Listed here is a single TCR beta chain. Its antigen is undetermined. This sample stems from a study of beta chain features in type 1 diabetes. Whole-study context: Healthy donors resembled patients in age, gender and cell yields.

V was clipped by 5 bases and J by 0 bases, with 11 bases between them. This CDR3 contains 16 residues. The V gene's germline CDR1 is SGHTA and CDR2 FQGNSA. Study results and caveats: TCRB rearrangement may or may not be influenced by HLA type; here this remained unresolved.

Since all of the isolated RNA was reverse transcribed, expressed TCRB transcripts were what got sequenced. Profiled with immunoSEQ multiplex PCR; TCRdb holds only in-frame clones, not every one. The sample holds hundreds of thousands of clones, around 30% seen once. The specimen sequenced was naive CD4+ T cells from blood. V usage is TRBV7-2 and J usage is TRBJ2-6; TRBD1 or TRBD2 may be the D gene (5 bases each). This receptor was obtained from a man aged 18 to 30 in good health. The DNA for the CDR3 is TGTGCCAGCAGCCACTCTGGGGGCTCTGGGGCCAACGTCCTGACTTTC. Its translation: CASSHSGGSGANVLTF.